The source of this T cell receptor (beta chain) is a study of T cell repertoires in cytomegalovirus infection. Study-level findings and limits: The cumulative frequency of public TCR beta families identified carriers of CMV plus the relevant HLA. Ex vivo responses were dominated by HLA-C-restricted CMV-specific TCR beta clonotypes.

TCRdb re-analysed the reads in MiXCR, keeping a single row per CDR3 protein. The profile covers about 130,000 distinct CDR3 sequences, with 20% to 30% appearing a single time and roughly 33% taken by the ten largest. Comment on this clonotype: Its specificity is not known.

This clonotype was obtained from a human donor in good health (CMV status not recorded). Some clones in this sample may be carry-over from other donors' samples. Sequences were obtained from PBMCs, sequenced either directly or after in vitro stimulation (not recorded which).

The CDR3 here is CASSLTLASNEQFF. In nucleotides, the CDR3 is TGTGCCAGCAGTTTAACTTTAGCTTCCAATGAGCAGTTCTTC. This chain links TRBV12-3 or TRBV12-4 with TRBJ2-1; D call uncertain. This CDR3 spans 14 amino acids. V was clipped by 2 bases and J by 6 bases, with 11 bases between them.